This T cell receptor beta chain stems from a study of blood T cells in healthy people across ages. Notes on the study in general: Estimates of diversity drawn from one million T cells were considered underestimates.

The CDR3 consists of 18 residues. Trimming took 1 base from V and 0 from J, leaving 19 bases between them. CDR1 and CDR2 (germline): LGHDT, YNNKEL (reference sequence). Next came a second PCR, run for about 6 to 11 cycles, which used a sample-barcoded 5' primer along with a J-beta primer mix. A template-switch adaptor with 12 random nucleotides tagged each cDNA molecule. TCRdb reprocessed the 5' RACE reads via MiXCR and lists one record per CDR3 protein. Among approximately 2,000,000 distinct CDR3 sequences listed, roughly two fifths were seen once. Worth noting for this clonotype: Its antigen is unidentified.

The chain links TRBV3-1 to TRBJ2-7, with D perhaps TRBD2 (6 bases). Sequenced input: blood. The sequence was obtained from a human donor in good health. The CDR3 DNA reads TGTGCCAGCAGCCAAGTTCTCCGGGGGAGTAGGAGCTCCTACGAGCAGTACTTC. Translating it yields CASSQVLRGSRSSYEQYF.